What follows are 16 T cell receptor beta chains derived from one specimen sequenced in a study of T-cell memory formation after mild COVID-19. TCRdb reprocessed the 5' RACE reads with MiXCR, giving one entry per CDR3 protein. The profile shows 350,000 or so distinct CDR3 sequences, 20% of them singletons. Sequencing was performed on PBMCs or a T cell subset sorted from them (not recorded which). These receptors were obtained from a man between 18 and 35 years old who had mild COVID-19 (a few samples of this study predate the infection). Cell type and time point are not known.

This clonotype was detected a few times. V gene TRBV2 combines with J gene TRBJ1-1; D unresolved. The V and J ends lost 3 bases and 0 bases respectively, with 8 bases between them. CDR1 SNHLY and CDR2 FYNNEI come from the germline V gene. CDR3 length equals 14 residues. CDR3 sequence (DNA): TGTGCCAGCAGTGAGGAGTCCATGAACACTGAAGCTTTCTTT. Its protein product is CASSEESMNTEAFF.

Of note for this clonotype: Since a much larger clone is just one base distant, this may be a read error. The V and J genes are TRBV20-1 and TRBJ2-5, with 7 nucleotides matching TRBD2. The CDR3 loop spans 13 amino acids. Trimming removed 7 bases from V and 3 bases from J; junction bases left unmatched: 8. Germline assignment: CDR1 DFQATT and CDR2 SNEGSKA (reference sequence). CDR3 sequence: CSDVSGGKETQYF. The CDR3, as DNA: TGCAGTGACGTATCGGGGGGAAAAGAGACCCAGTACTTC.

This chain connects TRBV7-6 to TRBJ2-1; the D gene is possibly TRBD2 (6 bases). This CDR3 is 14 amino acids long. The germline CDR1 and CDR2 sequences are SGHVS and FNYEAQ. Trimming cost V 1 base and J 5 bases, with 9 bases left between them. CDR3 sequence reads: CASSLGRGHNEQFF. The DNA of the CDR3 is TGTGCCAGCAGCTTAGGGCGGGGCCACAATGAGCAGTTCTTC.

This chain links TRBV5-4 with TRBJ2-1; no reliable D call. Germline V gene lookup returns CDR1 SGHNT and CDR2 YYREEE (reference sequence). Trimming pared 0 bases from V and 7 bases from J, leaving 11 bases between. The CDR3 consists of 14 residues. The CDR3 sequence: CASSLVSALNEQFF. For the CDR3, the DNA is TGTGCCAGCAGCTTGGTTTCTGCTTTGAATGAGCAGTTCTTC.

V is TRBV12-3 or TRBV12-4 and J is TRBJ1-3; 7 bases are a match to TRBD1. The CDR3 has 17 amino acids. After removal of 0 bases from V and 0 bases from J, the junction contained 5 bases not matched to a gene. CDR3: CASSLAPTGLSGNTIYF. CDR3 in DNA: TGTGCCAGCAGTTTAGCGCCGACAGGGCTCTCTGGAAACACCATATATTTT.

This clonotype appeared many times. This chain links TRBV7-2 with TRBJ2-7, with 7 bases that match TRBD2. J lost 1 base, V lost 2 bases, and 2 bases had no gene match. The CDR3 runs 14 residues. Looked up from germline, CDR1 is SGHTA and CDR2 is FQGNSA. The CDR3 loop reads CASSLTGGSYEQYF. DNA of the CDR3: TGTGCCAGCAGCTTAACGGGGGGATCCTACGAGCAGTACTTC.

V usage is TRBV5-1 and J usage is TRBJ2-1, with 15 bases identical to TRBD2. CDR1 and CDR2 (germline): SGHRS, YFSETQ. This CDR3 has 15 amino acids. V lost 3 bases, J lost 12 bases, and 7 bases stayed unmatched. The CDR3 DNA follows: TGCGCCAGCAGCTCCGGACTAGCGGGGGGGCCGGGGCAGTTCTTC. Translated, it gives CASSSGLAGGPGQFF. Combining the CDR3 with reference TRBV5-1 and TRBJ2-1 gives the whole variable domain KAGVTQTPRYLIKTRGQQVTLSCSPISGHRSVSWYQQTPGQGLQFLFEYFSETQRNKGNFPGRFSGRQFSNSRSEMNVSTLELGDSALYLCASSSGLAGGPGQFFGPGTRLTVL.

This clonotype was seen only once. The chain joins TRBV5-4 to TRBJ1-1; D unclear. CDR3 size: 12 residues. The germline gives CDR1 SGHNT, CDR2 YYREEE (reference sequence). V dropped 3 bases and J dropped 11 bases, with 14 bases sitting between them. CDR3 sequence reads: CASSSTAERAFF. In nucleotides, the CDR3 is TGTGCCAGCAGCTCGACCGCGGAGCGGGCTTTCTTT. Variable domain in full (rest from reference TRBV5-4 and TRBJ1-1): ETGVTQSPTHLIKTRGQQVTLRCSSQSGHNTVSWYQQALGQGPQFIFQYYREEENGRGNFPPRFSGLQFPNYSSELNVNALELDDSALYLCASSSTAERAFFGQGTRLTVV.

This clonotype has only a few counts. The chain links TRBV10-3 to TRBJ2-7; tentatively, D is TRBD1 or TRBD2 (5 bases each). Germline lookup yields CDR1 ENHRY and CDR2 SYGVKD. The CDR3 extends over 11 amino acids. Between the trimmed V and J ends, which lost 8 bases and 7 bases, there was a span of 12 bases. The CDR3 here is CAIGTPLEQYV. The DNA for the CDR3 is TGTGCCATCGGGACCCCGCTGGAGCAGTACGTC.

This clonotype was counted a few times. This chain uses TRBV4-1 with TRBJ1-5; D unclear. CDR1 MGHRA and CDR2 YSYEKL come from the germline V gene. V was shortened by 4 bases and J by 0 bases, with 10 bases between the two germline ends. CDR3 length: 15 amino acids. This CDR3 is CASSPILDSNQPQHF. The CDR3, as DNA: TGCGCCAGCAGCCCTATACTGGATAGCAATCAGCCCCAGCATTTT.

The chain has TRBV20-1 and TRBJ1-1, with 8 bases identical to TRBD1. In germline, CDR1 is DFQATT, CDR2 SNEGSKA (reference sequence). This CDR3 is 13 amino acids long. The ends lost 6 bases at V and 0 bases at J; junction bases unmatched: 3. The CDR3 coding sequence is TGCAGTGCCACGACAGGGGTGAACACTGAAGCTTTCTTT. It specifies CSATTGVNTEAFF.

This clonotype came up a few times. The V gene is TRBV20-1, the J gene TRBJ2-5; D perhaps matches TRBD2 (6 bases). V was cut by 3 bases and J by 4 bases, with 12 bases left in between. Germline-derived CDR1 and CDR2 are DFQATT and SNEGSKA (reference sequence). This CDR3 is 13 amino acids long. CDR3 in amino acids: CSARDYRGETQYF. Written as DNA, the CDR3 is TGCAGTGCTAGGGACTACCGCGGAGAGACCCAGTACTTC.

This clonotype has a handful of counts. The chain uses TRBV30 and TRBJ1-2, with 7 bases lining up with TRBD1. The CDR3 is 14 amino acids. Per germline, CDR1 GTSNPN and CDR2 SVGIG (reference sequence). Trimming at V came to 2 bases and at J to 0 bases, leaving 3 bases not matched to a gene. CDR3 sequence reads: CAWSSQGANYGYTF. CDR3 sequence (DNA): TGTGCCTGGAGTAGCCAGGGGGCTAACTATGGCTACACCTTC.

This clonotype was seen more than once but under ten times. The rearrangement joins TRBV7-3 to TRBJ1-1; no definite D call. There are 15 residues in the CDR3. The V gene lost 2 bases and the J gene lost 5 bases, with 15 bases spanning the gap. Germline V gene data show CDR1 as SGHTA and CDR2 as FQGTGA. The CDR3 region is CASSLYGAPLTEAFF. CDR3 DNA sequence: TGTGCCAGCAGCTTATACGGAGCCCCGTTGACTGAAGCTTTCTTT.

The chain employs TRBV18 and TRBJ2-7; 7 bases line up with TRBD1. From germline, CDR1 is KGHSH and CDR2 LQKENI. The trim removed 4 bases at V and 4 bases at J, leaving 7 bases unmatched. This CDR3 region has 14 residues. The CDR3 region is CASSLKTGQYEQYV. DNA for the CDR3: TGTGCCAGCTCACTAAAGACAGGGCAGTACGAGCAGTACGTC.

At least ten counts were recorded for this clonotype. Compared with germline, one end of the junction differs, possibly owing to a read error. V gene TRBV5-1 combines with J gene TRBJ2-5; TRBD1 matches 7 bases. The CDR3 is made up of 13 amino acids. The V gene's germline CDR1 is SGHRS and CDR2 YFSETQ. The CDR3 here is CASSFSGGETQYF. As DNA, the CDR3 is TGTGCCAGCAGCTTTTCAGGGGGAGAGACCCAGTACTTC.